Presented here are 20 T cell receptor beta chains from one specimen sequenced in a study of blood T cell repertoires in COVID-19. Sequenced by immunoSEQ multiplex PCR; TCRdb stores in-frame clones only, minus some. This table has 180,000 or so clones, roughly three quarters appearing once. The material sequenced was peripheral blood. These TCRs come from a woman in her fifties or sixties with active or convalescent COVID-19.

The CDR3 region is CASSLDTGNTEAFF. The CDR3 nucleotides read TGCGCCAGCAGCTTGGATACAGGGAACACTGAAGCTTTCTTT. The gene calls are TRBV5-1 and TRBJ1-1; D is possibly TRBD1 (5 bases). Germline V lookup: CDR1 SGHRS, CDR2 YFSETQ. The CDR3 is 14 residues long. The V end was cut by 0 bases, the J end by 1 base, with 7 bases between.

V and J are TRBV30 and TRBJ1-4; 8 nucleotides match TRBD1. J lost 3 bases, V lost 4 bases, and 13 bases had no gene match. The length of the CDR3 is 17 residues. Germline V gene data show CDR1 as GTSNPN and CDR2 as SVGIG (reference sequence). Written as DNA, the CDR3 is TGTGCCTGGACGTCAGGGGGCTTTATGCGGGCTAATGAAAAACTGTTTTTT. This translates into CAWTSGGFMRANEKLFF. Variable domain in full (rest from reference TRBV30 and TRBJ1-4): SQTIHQWPATLVQPVGSPLSLECTVEGTSNPNLYWYRQAAGRGLQLLFYSVGIGQISSEVPQNLSASRPQDRQFILSSKKLLLSDSGFYLCAWTSGGFMRANEKLFFGSGTQLSVL.

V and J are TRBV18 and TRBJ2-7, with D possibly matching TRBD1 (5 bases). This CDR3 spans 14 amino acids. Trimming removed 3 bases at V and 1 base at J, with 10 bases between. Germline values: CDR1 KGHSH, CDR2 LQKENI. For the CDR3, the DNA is TGTGCCAGCTCACCGACAGACAGATCCTACGAGCAGTACTTC. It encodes CASSPTDRSYEQYF.

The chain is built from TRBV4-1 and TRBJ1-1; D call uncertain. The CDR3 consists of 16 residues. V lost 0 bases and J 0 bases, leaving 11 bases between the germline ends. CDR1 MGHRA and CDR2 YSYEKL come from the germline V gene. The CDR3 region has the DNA TGCGCCAGCAGCCAAGAGGCGGGCAGGATGAACACTGAAGCTTTCTTT. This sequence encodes CASSQEAGRMNTEAFF.

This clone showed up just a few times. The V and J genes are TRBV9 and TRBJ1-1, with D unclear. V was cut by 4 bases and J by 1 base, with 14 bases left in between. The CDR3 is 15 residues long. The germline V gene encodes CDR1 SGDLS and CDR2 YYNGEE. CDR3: CASSPDGRGNTEAFF. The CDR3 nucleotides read TGTGCCAGCAGCCCGGACGGCCGGGGGAACACTGAAGCTTTCTTT. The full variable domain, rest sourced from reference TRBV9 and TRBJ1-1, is DSGVTQTPKHLITATGQRVTLRCSPRSGDLSVYWYQQSLDQGLQFLIQYYNGEERAKGNILERFSAQQFPDLHSELNLSSLELGDSALYFCASSPDGRGNTEAFFGQGTRLTVV.

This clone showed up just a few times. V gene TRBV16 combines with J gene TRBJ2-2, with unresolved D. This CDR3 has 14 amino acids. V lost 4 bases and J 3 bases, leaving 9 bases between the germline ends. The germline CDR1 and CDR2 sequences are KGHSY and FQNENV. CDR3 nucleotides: TGTGCCAGCAGCCGGAGTTATGACACCGGGGAGCTGTTTTTT. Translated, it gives CASSRSYDTGELFF.

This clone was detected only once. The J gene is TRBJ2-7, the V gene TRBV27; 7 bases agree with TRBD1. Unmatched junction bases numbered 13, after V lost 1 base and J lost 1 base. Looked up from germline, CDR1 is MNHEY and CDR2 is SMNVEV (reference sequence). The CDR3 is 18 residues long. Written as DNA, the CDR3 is TGTGCCAGCAGTTTATACTACGTTTCGACAGGGATGTCCTACGAGCAGTACTTC. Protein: CASSLYYVSTGMSYEQYF.

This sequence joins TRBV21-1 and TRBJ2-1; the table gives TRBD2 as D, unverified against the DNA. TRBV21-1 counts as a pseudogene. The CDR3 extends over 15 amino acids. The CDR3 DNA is TGTGCCAGCAGCAAACTAGCGGAAAAGTACAATGAGCAGTTCTTC. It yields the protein CASSKLAEKYNEQFF.

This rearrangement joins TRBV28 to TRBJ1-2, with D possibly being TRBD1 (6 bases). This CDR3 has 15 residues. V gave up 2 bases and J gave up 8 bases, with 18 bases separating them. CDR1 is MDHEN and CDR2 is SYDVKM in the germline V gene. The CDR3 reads CASSLRGAYSEGYTF. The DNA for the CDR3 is TGTGCCAGCAGTTTACGGGGGGCCTACTCGGAAGGCTACACCTTC.

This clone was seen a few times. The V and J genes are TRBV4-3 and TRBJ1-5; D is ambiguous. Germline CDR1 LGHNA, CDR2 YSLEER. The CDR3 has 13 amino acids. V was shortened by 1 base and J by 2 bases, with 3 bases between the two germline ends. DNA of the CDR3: TGCGCCAGCAGCCAAGCCGGCAATCAGCCCCAGCATTTT. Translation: CASSQAGNQPQHF.

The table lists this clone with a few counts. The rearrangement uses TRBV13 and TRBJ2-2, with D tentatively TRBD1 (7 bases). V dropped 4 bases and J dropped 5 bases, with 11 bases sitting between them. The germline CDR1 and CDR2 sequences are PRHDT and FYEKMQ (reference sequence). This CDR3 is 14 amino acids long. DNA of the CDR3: TGTGCCAGCAGCTCCAGGGGGGTTACCGGGGAGCTGTTTTTT. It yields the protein CASSSRGVTGELFF.

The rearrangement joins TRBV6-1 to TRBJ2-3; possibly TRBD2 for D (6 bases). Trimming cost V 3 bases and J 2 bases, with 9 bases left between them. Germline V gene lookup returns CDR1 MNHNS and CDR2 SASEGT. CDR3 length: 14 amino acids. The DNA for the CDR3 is TGTGCCAGCAGTGACGGAGGGAACACAGATACGCAGTATTTT. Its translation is CASSDGGNTDTQYF.

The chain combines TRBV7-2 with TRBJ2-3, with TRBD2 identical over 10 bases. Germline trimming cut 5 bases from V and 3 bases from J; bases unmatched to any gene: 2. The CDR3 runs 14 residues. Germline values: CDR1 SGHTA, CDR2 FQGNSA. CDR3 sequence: CASSPLAGTDTQYF. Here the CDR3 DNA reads TGTGCCAGCAGCCCACTAGCGGGAACAGATACGCAGTATTTT.

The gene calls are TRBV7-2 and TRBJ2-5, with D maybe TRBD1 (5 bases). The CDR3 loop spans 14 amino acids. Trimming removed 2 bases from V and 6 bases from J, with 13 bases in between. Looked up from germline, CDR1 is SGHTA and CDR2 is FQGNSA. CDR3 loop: CASSLRQGLQTQYF. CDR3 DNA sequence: TGTGCCAGCAGCTTACGGCAGGGCCTCCAGACCCAGTACTTC.

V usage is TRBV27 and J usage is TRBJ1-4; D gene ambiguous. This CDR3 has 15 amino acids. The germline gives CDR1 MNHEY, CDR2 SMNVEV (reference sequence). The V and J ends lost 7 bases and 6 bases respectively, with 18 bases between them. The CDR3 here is CASTTLGGRDEKLFF. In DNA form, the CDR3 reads TGTGCCAGCACCACCTTGGGAGGACGCGATGAAAAACTGTTTTTT.

The CDR3 here is CASSLRQGSGYTF. The CDR3 DNA reads TGTGCCAGCAGCTTAAGGCAGGGTTCGGGCTACACCTTC. V gene TRBV7-3 combines with J gene TRBJ1-2, with D possibly matching TRBD1 (5 bases). This CDR3 region has 13 residues. CDR1 SGHTA and CDR2 FQGTGA come from the germline V gene. Trimming shortened V by 1 base and J by 8 bases, and 11 bases separated the two germline ends.

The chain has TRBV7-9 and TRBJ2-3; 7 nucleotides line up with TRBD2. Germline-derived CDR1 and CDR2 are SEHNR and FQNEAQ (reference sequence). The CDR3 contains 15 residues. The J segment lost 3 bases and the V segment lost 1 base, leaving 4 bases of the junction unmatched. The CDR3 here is CASSLEGGKTDTQYF. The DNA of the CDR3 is TGTGCCAGCAGCTTAGAGGGAGGGAAAACAGATACGCAGTATTTT.

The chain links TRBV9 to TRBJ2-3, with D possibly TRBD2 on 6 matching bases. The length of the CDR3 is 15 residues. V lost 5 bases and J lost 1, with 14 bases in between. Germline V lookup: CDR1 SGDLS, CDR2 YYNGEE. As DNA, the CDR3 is TGTGCCAGCAGTCGGGGACTGGGGGGCACAGATACGCAGTATTTT. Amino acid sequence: CASSRGLGGTDTQYF.

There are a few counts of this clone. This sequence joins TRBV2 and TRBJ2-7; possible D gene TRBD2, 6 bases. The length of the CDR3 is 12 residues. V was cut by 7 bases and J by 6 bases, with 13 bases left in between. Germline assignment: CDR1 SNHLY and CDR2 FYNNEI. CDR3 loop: CASKTAGLEQYF. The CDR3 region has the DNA TGTGCCAGCAAGACGGCGGGGCTCGAGCAGTACTTC.

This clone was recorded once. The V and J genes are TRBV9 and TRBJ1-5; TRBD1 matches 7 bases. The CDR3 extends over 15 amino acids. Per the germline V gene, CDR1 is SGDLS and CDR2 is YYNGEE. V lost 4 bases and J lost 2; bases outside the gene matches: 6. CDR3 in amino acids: CASSIDRDGNQPQHF. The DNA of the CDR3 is TGTGCCAGCAGCATCGACAGGGACGGCAATCAGCCCCAGCATTTT.